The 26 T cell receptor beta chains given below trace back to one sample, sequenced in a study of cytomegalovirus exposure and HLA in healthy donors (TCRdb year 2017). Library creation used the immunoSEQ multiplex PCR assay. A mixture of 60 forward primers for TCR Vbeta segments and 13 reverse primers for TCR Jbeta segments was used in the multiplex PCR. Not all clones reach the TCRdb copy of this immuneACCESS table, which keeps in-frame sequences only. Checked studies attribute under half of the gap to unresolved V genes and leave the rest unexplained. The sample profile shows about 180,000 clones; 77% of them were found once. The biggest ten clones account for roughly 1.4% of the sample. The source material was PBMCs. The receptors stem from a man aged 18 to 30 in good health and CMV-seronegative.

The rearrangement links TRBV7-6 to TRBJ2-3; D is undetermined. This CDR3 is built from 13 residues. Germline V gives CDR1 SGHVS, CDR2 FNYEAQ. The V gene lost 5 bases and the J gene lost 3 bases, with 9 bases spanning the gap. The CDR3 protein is CASSPRRTDTQYF. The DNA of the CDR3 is TGTGCCAGCAGCCCTCGTCGGACAGATACGCAGTATTTT.

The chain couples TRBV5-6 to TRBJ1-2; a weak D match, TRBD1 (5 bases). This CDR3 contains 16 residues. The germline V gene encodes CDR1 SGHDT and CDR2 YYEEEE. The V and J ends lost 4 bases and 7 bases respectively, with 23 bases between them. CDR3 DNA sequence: TGTGCCAGCAGCAAGGACATCGTGGGCCCTATGGTTGGCTACACCTTC. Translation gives CASSKDIVGPMVGYTF.

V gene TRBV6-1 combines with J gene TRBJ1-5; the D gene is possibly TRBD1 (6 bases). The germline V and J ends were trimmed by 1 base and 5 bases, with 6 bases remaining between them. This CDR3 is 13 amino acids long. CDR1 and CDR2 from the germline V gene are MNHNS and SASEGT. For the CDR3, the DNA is TGTGCCAGCAGTGAAGACAGGGATCAGCCCCAGCATTTT. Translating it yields CASSEDRDQPQHF.

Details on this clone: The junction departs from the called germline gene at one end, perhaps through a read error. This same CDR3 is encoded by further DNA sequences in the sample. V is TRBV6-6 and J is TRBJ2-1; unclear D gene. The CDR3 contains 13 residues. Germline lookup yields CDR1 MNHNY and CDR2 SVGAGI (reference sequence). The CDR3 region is CATLAVWSSEQFF. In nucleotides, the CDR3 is TGCGCCACCTTAGCCGTTTGGAGCAGTGAGCAGTTCTTC.

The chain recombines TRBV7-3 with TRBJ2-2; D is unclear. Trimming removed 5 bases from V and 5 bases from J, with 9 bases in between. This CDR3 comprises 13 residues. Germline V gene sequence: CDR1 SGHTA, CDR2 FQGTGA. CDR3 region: CASSPSGTGELFF. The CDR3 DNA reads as TGTGCCAGCAGCCCTTCCGGTACCGGGGAGCTGTTTTTT.

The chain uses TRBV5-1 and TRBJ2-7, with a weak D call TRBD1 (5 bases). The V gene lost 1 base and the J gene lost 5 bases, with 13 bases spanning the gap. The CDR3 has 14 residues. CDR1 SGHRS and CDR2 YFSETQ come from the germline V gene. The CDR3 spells CASSLWYQGDEQYF. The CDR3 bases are TGCGCCAGCAGCTTGTGGTATCAGGGCGACGAGCAGTACTTC.

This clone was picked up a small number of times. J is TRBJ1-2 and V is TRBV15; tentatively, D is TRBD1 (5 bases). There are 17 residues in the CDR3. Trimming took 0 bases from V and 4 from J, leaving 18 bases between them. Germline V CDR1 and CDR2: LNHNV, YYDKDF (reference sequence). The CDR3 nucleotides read TGTGCCACCAGCAGAGATCTACCTTCCGCCGGGGGCTATGGCTACACCTTC. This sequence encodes CATSRDLPSAGGYGYTF.

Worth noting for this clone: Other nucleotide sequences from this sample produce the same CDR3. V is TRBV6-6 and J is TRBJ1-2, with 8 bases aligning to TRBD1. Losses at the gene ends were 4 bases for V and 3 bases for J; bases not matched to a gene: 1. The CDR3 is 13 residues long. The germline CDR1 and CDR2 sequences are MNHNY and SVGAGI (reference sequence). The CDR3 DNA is TGTGCCAGCAGTTCGACAGGGGACTATGGCTACACCTTC. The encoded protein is CASSSTGDYGYTF.

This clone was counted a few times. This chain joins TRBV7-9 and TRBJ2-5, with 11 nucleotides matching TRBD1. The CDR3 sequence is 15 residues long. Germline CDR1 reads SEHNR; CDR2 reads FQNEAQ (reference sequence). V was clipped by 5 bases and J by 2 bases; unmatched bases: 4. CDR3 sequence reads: CASSIGTGGQETQYF. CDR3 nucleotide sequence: TGTGCCAGCAGCATCGGGACAGGGGGGCAAGAGACCCAGTACTTC. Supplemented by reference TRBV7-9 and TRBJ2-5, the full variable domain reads DTGVSQNPRHKITKRGQNVTFRCDPISEHNRLYWYRQTLGQGPEFLTYFQNEAQLEKSRLLSDRFSAERPKGSFSTLEIQRTEQGDSAMYLCASSIGTGGQETQYFGPGTRLLVL.

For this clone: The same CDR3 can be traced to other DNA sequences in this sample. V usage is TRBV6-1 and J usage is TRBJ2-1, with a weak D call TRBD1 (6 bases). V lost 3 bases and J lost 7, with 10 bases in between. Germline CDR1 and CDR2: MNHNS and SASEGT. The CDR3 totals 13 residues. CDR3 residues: CASSERQGNEQFF. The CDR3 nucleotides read TGTGCCAGCAGTGAGCGGCAGGGGAATGAGCAGTTCTTC.

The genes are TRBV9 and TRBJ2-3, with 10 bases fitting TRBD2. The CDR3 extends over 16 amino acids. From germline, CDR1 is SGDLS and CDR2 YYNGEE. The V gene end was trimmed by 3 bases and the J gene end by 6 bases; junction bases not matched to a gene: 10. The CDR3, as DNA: TGTGCCAGCAGCGACCGGACTAGCGGCCCAGGGGATACGCAGTATTTT. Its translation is CASSDRTSGPGDTQYF.

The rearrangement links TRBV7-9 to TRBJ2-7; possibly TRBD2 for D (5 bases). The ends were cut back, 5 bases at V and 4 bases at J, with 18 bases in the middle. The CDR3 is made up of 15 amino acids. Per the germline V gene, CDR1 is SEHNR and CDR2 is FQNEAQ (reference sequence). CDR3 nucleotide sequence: TGTGCCAGCAGCCGAGCGGCAGTTTCCGCTTACGAGCAGTACTTC. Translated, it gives CASSRAAVSAYEQYF.

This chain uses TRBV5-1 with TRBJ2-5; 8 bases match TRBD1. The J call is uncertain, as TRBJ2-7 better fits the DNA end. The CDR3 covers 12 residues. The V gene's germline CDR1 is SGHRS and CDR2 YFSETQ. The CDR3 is CASGQGPYEQYF. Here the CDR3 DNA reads TGCGCCAGCGGACAGGGCCCCTACGAGCAGTACTTC.

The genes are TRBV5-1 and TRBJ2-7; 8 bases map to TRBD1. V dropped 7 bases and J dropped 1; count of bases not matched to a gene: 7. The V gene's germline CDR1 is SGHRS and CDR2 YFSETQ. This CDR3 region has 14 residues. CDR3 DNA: TGCGCCAGCCGTACAGGGACAGGTTCCTACGAGCAGTACTTC. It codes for CASRTGTGSYEQYF.

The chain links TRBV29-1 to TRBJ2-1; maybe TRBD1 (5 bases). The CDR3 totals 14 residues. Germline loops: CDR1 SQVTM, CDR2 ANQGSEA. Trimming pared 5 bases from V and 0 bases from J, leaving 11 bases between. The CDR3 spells CSVQNRSSYNEQFF. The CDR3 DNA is TGCAGCGTTCAAAACAGGAGCTCCTACAATGAGCAGTTCTTC.

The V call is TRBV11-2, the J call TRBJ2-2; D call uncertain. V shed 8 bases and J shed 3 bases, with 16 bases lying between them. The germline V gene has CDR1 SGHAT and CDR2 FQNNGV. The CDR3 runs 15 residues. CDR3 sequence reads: CASLNDRAYTGELFF. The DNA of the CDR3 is TGTGCCAGCCTCAACGATAGAGCATACACCGGGGAGCTGTTTTTT.

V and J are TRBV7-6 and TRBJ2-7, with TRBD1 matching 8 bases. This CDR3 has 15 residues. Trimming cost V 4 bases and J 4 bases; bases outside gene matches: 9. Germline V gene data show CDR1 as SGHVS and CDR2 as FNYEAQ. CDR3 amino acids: CASSSIPGQEYEQYF. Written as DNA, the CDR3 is TGTGCCAGCAGCTCTATCCCGGGACAGGAATACGAGCAGTACTTC. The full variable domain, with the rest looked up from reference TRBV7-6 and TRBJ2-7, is GAGVSQSPRYKVTKRGQDVALRCDPISGHVSLYWYRQALGQGPEFLTYFNYEAQQDKSGLPNDRFSAERPEGSISTLTIQRTEQRDSAMYRCASSSIPGQEYEQYFGPGTRLTVT.

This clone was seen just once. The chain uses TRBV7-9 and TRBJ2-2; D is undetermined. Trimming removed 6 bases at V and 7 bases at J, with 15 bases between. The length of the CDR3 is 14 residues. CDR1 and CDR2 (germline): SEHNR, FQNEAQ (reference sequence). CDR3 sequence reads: CASRRPTAVGELFF. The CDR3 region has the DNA TGTGCCAGCAGACGGCCCACGGCGGTCGGGGAGCTGTTTTTT.

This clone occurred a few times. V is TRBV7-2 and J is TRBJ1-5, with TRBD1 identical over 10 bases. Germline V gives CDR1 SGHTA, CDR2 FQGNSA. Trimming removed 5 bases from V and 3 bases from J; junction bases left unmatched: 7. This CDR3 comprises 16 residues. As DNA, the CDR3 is TGTGCCAGCAGCGGGGGGACAGGGGAGGACAATCAGCCCCAGCATTTT. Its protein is CASSGGTGEDNQPQHF. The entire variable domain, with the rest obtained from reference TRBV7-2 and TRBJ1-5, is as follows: GAGVSQSPSNKVTEKGKDVELRCDPISGHTALYWYRQSLGQGLEFLIYFQGNSAPDKSGLPSDRFSAERTGGSVSTLTIQRTQQEDSAVYLCASSGGTGEDNQPQHFGDGTRLSIL.

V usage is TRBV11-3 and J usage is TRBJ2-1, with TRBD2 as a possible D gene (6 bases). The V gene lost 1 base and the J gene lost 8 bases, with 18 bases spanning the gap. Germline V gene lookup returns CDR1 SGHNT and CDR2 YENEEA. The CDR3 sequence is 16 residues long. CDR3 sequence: CASSLAWDSFYHEQFF. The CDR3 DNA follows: TGTGCCAGCAGCTTAGCTTGGGACTCCTTTTACCATGAGCAGTTCTTC.

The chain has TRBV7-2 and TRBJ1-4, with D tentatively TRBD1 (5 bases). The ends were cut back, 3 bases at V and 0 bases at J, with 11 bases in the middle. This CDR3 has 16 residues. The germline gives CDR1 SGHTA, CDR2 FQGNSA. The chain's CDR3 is CASSLGGKATNEKLFF. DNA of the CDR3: TGTGCCAGCAGCTTGGGGGGGAAAGCAACTAATGAAAAACTGTTTTTT.

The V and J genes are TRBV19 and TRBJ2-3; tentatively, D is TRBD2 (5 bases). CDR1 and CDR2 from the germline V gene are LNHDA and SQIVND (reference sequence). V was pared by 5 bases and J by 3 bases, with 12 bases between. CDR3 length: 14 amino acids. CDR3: CASSVVASTDTQYF. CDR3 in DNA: TGTGCCAGTAGTGTGGTAGCGTCTACAGATACGCAGTATTTT.

In nucleotides, the CDR3 is TGTGCCAGCAGCTTAGGACTAGCGGGAGAAGGGTACAATGAGCAGTTCTTC. It specifies CASSLGLAGEGYNEQFF. The rearrangement uses TRBV11-3 and TRBJ2-1; TRBD2 agrees at 12 bases. This CDR3 comprises 17 residues. Germline V gives CDR1 SGHNT, CDR2 YENEEA. Unmatched junction bases numbered 5, after V lost 1 base and J lost 4 bases.

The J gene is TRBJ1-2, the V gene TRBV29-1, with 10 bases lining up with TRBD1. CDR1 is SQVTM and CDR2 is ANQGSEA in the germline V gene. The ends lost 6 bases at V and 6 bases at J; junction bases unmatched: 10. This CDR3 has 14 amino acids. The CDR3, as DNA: TGCAGCGTGACCAAGACCGGGACAGGGGATGGCTACACCTTC. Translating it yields CSVTKTGTGDGYTF.

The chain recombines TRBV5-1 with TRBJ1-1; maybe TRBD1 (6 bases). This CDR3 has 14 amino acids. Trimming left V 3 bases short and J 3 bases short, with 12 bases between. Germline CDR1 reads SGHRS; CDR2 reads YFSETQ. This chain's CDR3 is CASSSLGGHTEAFF. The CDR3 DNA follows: TGCGCCAGCAGCTCGTTAGGGGGTCACACTGAAGCTTTCTTT.

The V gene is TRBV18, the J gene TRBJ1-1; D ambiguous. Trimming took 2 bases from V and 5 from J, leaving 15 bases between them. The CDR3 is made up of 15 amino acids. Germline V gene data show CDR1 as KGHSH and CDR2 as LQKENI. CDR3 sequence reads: CASSPSPPQWTEAFF. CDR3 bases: TGTGCCAGCTCACCAAGTCCCCCCCAGTGGACTGAAGCTTTCTTT.